Below are 21 T cell receptor beta chains sequenced from a single sample in a study of T-cell reconstitution after alpha-beta-depleted transplantation in children (dated by TCRdb to the mid-2010s). Libraries were built with PCR. Sequencing used an Illumina HiSeq 2500. Molecular barcoding was employed in the preparation of TCR libraries, with unique molecular identifiers being used to normalize TCRbeta repertoire quantification. In TCRdb, the public reads were trimmed at Q25 with fastp and aligned with MiXCR, with productive beta chains retained. Every distinct CDR3 protein forms one entry, paired with its most common genes and DNA. Counted in this sample were a few hundred thousand distinct CDR3 sequences; roughly 15% of them appeared once. The ten most abundant clones make up around 28% of the sample. The treatment or condition label, as the study defines it: allogeneic hematopoietic cell transplantation with graft depleted of TCRalphabeta T cells and CD19 B cells.

Sequencing was performed on PBMCs, mostly from graft donor cells, taken 360 days after TCRalphabeta/CD19-depleted stem cell transplant. The source is a boy in the first two years of life who had a stem cell transplant for Wiskott-Aldrich syndrome, so the T cells may come from the graft donor.

This chain uses TRBV28 with TRBJ2-1, with TRBD2 matching 7 bases. The CDR3 has 12 amino acids. CDR1 and CDR2 (germline): MDHEN, SYDVKM. The V segment lost 5 bases and the J segment 8 bases; nucleotides outside the gene matches: 3. The DNA for the CDR3 is TGTGCCAGCAGTCAGACTAGCTATGAGCAGTTCTTC. Translated: CASSQTSYEQFF.

The chain uses TRBV24-1 and TRBJ2-2; D is undetermined. Between the trimmed V and J ends, which lost 4 bases and 2 bases, there was a span of 7 bases. Germline V gene lookup returns CDR1 KGHDR and CDR2 SFDVKD. The CDR3 sequence is 14 residues long. The CDR3 sequence: CATSEHRNTGELFF. In DNA, the CDR3 is TGTGCCACCAGTGAGCACCGAAACACCGGGGAGCTGTTTTTT.

The CDR3 is CASSFGQKLFF. CDR3 DNA: TGTGCCAGCAGCTTCGGACAAAAACTGTTTTTT. This chain connects TRBV4-2 to TRBJ1-4; no clear D gene. Germline V gene data show CDR1 as LGHNA and CDR2 as YNFKEQ. V gave up 5 bases and J gave up 9 bases, with 7 bases separating them. This CDR3 is 11 amino acids long.

This clonotype was seen a few times. J is TRBJ2-2 and V is TRBV6-1, with a tentative D call TRBD2 (7 bases). CDR1 and CDR2 (germline): MNHNS, SASEGT. This CDR3 has 17 amino acids. The V and J ends lost 6 bases and 1 base respectively, with 18 bases between them. CDR3 region: CASRPRGGGLNTGELFF. The CDR3 nucleotides are TGTGCCAGCAGACCTAGAGGGGGGGGCCTGAACACCGGGGAGCTGTTTTTT.

This clonotype was observed a few times. V is TRBV13 and J is TRBJ2-3; 11 bases line up with TRBD1. From germline, CDR1 is PRHDT and CDR2 FYEKMQ (reference sequence). V lost 5 bases, J lost 1 base, and 11 bases stayed unmatched. The CDR3 totals 18 residues. As DNA, the CDR3 is TGTGCCAGCAGCCGGAGAGGACAGGGGGCAAAGGGCACAGATACGCAGTATTTT. Residues: CASSRRGQGAKGTDTQYF.

This clonotype was seen a handful of times. The V and J genes are TRBV7-9 and TRBJ2-5; D possibly matches TRBD1 or TRBD2 (5 bases each). V was clipped by 0 bases and J by 4 bases, with 15 bases between them. Germline CDR1 is SEHNR and CDR2 is FQNEAQ (reference sequence). The CDR3 runs 16 residues. The CDR3 bases are TGTGCCAGCAGCTTAGCGTCGGAAGGGACGGGAGAGACCCAGTACTTC. It encodes CASSLASEGTGETQYF.

This clonotype was observed a handful of times. The chain has TRBV7-9 and TRBJ2-1; 10 bases fit TRBD2. With 5 bases clipped from V and 7 bases from J, the junction kept 8 bases outside the gene matches. The germline V gene has CDR1 SEHNR and CDR2 FQNEAQ (reference sequence). The CDR3 covers 15 residues. The CDR3 DNA sequence: TGTGCCAGCAGCAAGCCGCTAGCGGGAGTAAATGAGCAGTTCTTC. Protein: CASSKPLAGVNEQFF.

V and J are TRBV20-1 and TRBJ2-1; D may be TRBD2 (6 bases). This CDR3 has 12 amino acids. Germline V gene lookup returns CDR1 DFQATT and CDR2 SNEGSKA (reference sequence). V dropped 6 bases and J dropped 5 bases, with 11 bases sitting between them. The CDR3 spells CSAGDWDNEQFF. The CDR3 DNA reads as TGCAGTGCGGGGGACTGGGACAATGAGCAGTTCTTC.

Only a few counts were recorded for this clonotype. The chain has TRBV24-1 and TRBJ2-6; D possibly corresponds to TRBD1 (6 bases). The CDR3 spans 17 residues. Germline-derived CDR1 and CDR2 are KGHDR and SFDVKD. The V and J ends lost 3 bases and 0 bases respectively, with 11 bases between them. DNA of the CDR3: TGTGCCACCAGTGATCCGACAGGACCCTCTGGGGCCAACGTCCTGACTTTC. It yields the protein CATSDPTGPSGANVLTF.

The chain couples TRBV20-1 to TRBJ1-1; weak D call: TRBD1 (6 bases). The V end was cut by 2 bases, the J end by 2 bases, with 12 bases between. There are 14 residues in the CDR3. Germline loops: CDR1 DFQATT, CDR2 SNEGSKA (reference sequence). The CDR3 bases are TGCAGTGCTAGACGGGGACACACAAACACTGAAGCTTTCTTT. Its protein is CSARRGHTNTEAFF.

V and J are TRBV6-5 and TRBJ2-2; TRBD2 might be the D (6 bases). CDR1 is MNHEY and CDR2 is SVGAGI in the germline V gene. V lost 2 bases to trimming and J lost 4 bases, with 8 bases between them. This CDR3 has 14 residues. The CDR3 region is CASSYRRGTGELFF. The DNA of the CDR3 is TGTGCCAGCAGTTACAGGAGGGGCACCGGGGAGCTGTTTTTT.

V usage is TRBV20-1 and J usage is TRBJ1-1; D is uncertain. This CDR3 spans 12 amino acids. Germline CDR1 reads DFQATT; CDR2 reads SNEGSKA (reference sequence). V gave up 5 bases and J gave up 0 bases, with 7 bases separating them. The CDR3 coding sequence is TGCAGTGCTTCGACACTGAACACTGAAGCTTTCTTT. It encodes CSASTLNTEAFF.

This clonotype was counted between two and nine times. The rearrangement links TRBV4-3 to TRBJ2-1, with D perhaps matching TRBD1 or TRBD2 (5 bases each). In germline, CDR1 is LGHNA, CDR2 YSLEER. This CDR3 is 12 amino acids long. V was pared by 4 bases and J by 6 bases, with 7 bases between. The CDR3 reads CASSRGSNEQFF. The CDR3, as DNA: TGCGCCAGCAGCCGGGGGAGCAATGAGCAGTTCTTC.

The genes are TRBV3-1 and TRBJ2-2; D unclear. The V and J ends lost 5 bases and 0 bases respectively, with 7 bases between them. The CDR3 covers 14 residues. CDR1 and CDR2 (germline): LGHDT, YNNKEL (reference sequence). CDR3 in amino acids: CASSYVSNTGELFF. Here the CDR3 DNA reads TGTGCCAGCAGCTACGTTTCGAACACCGGGGAGCTGTTTTTT.

This sequence joins TRBV3-1 and TRBJ2-7; 9 bases fit TRBD1. Germline lookup yields CDR1 LGHDT and CDR2 YNNKEL (reference sequence). V trimming: 4 bases; J trimming: 2 bases; junction bases outside the gene matches: 12. The CDR3 runs to 17 residues. The CDR3 DNA reads TGTGCCAGCAGCCCCCCAGGGAGCCGGGACAGGGCCTACGAGCAGTACTTC. Translation: CASSPPGSRDRAYEQYF.

The gene calls are TRBV29-1 and TRBJ2-1; 12 nucleotides agree with TRBD2. The CDR3 is 13 amino acids. V lost 8 bases and J lost 6; bases outside the gene matches: 5. Germline lookup yields CDR1 SQVTM and CDR2 ANQGSEA. CDR3 nucleotides: TGCAGCCCAAGACTAGCGGGAGCCAATGAGCAGTTCTTC. Translating it yields CSPRLAGANEQFF.

This clonotype appeared many times. This rearrangement joins TRBV7-2 to TRBJ2-7; no reliable D call. V was shortened by 1 base and J by 3 bases, with 1 base between the two germline ends. The CDR3 is 11 amino acids. From germline, CDR1 is SGHTA and CDR2 FQGNSA. The CDR3 here is CASSLVYEQYF. The CDR3 DNA is TGTGCCAGCAGCTTAGTCTACGAGCAGTACTTC.

This chain links TRBV24-1 with TRBJ2-7; 8 bases align to TRBD1. Germline CDR1 reads KGHDR; CDR2 reads SFDVKD. CDR3 length equals 14 residues. V lost 0 bases, J lost 7 bases, and 4 bases stayed unmatched. Written as DNA, the CDR3 is TGTGCCACCAGTGATTTGCATACAGGGGGAGAGCAGTACTTC. It translates to CATSDLHTGGEQYF.

The chain combines TRBV15 with TRBJ2-1; 8 nucleotides match TRBD2. The CDR3 has 15 amino acids. V gave up 5 bases and J gave up 4 bases; unmatched junction bases: 7. The germline gives CDR1 LNHNV, CDR2 YYDKDF (reference sequence). Written as DNA, the CDR3 is TGTGCCACCAGCGGGAGACTAGCGCCGTACAATGAGCAGTTCTTC. Its translation is CATSGRLAPYNEQFF.

V usage is TRBV4-3 and J usage is TRBJ1-2, with D maybe TRBD1 (6 bases). Germline V lookup: CDR1 LGHNA, CDR2 YSLEER. Deletions cut 0 bases from V and 8 bases from J, with 16 bases between. This CDR3 is built from 15 residues. The DNA of the CDR3 is TGCGCCAGCAGCCAAGATCGGGGGGCCATGAGGGGCTACACCTTC. This encodes CASSQDRGAMRGYTF.

V is TRBV10-1 and J is TRBJ2-5, with D tentatively TRBD1 (6 bases). Trimming took off 4 bases at V and 8 bases at J, with 14 bases between the two ends. This CDR3 comprises 13 residues. CDR1 and CDR2 from the germline V gene are WNHNN and SYGVQD (reference sequence). The CDR3 region has the DNA TGCGCCAGCAGTGTAGGGCAGGGGAAAACCCAGTACTTC. It encodes CASSVGQGKTQYF.